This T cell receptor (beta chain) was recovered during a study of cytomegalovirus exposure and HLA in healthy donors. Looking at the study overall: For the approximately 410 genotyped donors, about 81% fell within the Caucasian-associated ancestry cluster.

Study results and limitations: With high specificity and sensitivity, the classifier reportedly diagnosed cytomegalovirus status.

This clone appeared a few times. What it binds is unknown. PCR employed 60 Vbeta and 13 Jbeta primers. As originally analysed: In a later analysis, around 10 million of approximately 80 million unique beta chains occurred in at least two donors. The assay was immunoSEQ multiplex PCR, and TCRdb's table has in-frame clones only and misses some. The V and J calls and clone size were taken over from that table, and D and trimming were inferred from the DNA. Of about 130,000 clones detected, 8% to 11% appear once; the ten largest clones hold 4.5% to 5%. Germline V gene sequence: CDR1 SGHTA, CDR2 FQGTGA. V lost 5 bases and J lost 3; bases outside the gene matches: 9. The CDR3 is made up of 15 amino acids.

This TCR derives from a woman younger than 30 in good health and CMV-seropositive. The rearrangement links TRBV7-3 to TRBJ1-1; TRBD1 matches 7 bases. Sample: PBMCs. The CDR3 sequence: CASSPTGVADTEAFF. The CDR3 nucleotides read TGTGCCAGCAGCCCAACAGGGGTAGCGGACACTGAAGCTTTCTTT.